A single sample gave rise to the 24 T cell receptor beta chains below, sequenced in a study of cytomegalovirus exposure and HLA in healthy donors. With 60 Vbeta and 13 Jbeta primers, the PCR was carried out. Clones were read by immunoSEQ multiplex PCR, and TCRdb kept only the in-frame ones, dropping some. The sample lists about 200,000 clones, 79% occurring once. The sequencing input was PBMCs. These receptors all stem from a girl between 5 and 17 years old in good health and CMV-seropositive.

The CDR3 loop reads CASRQGATDTQYF. CDR3 nucleotides: TGTGCCAGCAGACAGGGGGCAACAGATACGCAGTATTTT. The chain carries TRBV6-5 and TRBJ2-3; 9 bases line up with TRBD1. The germline gives CDR1 MNHEY, CDR2 SVGAGI. V trimming: 6 bases; J trimming: 3 bases; junction bases outside the gene matches: 1. CDR3 length equals 13 residues.

This clone was observed a few times. This chain connects TRBV9 to TRBJ2-3; no definite D call. Trimming stripped 1 base from V and 5 bases from J, with 8 bases between. The germline gives CDR1 SGDLS, CDR2 YYNGEE. The CDR3 is 13 residues long. The chain's CDR3 is CASSVQLEDTQYF. For the CDR3, the DNA is TGTGCCAGCAGCGTACAACTCGAAGATACGCAGTATTTT.

The chain uses TRBV2 and TRBJ2-7, with 11 bases aligning to TRBD2. This CDR3 has 16 amino acids. Germline CDR1 and CDR2: SNHLY and FYNNEI. The ends lost 1 base at V and 4 bases at J; junction bases unmatched: 6. CDR3 in amino acids: CASSEVGTSGRYEQYF. The CDR3 DNA sequence: TGTGCCAGCAGTGAAGTCGGGACTAGCGGCAGATACGAGCAGTACTTC.

This clone was recorded a few times. The genes are TRBV7-9 and TRBJ1-4, with 7 bases aligning to TRBD1. V lost 5 bases and J lost 7; bases outside the gene matches: 16. Germline CDR1 reads SEHNR; CDR2 reads FQNEAQ (reference sequence). The CDR3 extends over 17 amino acids. The CDR3 bases are TGTGCCAGCAGCGCCCGGGACAGTCAATATAAGCGTGAAAAACTGTTTTTT. Its protein is CASSARDSQYKREKLFF. The whole variable domain, filled in from reference TRBV7-9 and TRBJ1-4, reads DTGVSQNPRHKITKRGQNVTFRCDPISEHNRLYWYRQTLGQGPEFLTYFQNEAQLEKSRLLSDRFSAERPKGSFSTLEIQRTEQGDSAMYLCASSARDSQYKREKLFFGSGTQLSVL.

The chain employs TRBV5-6 and TRBJ2-7, with 8 nucleotides matching TRBD1. Trimming removed 4 bases from V and 1 base from J; junction bases left unmatched: 7. CDR3 length: 15 amino acids. Germline V gene lookup returns CDR1 SGHDT and CDR2 YYEEEE. The CDR3 reads CASSPGQELSYEQYF. The CDR3 DNA reads TGTGCCAGCAGCCCGGGACAGGAACTTTCCTACGAGCAGTACTTC. Variable domain in full (rest from reference TRBV5-6 and TRBJ2-7): DAGVTQSPTHLIKTRGQQVTLRCSPKSGHDTVSWYQQALGQGPQFIFQYYEEEERQRGNFPDRFSGHQFPNYSSELNVNALLLGDSALYLCASSPGQELSYEQYFGPGTRLTVT.

The chain carries TRBV29-1 and TRBJ2-5, with TRBD2 as a possible D gene (6 bases). CDR1 SQVTM and CDR2 ANQGSEA come from the germline V gene. CDR3 length: 15 amino acids. Trimming stripped 7 bases from V and 5 bases from J, with 23 bases between. This CDR3 reads CSASAGYYQAETQYF. CDR3 DNA: TGCAGCGCTTCGGCGGGGTATTACCAAGCGGAGACCCAGTACTTC.

The chain employs TRBV5-6 and TRBJ2-5; a possible D gene is TRBD1 (5 bases). This CDR3 is built from 16 residues. Deletions cut 0 bases from V and 0 bases from J, with 12 bases between. CDR1 is SGHDT and CDR2 is YYEEEE in the germline V gene. CDR3 region: CASSLDQDTYQETQYF. The DNA for the CDR3 is TGTGCCAGCAGCTTGGACCAGGACACGTACCAAGAGACCCAGTACTTC.

This clone was counted once. V and J are TRBV6-4 and TRBJ2-7; 10 positions match TRBD2. CDR3 length: 14 residues. With 6 bases clipped from V and 0 bases from J, the junction kept 2 bases outside the gene matches. CDR1 and CDR2 from the germline V gene are MRHNA and SNTAGT. The CDR3 coding sequence is TGTGCCAGCAGCCCTAGCGGGAGCTCCTACGAGCAGTACTTC. It encodes CASSPSGSSYEQYF.

This clone was picked up one time. The chain links TRBV5-1 to TRBJ2-1; 7 bases map to TRBD1. The CDR3 length is 14 residues. CDR1 is SGHRS, CDR2 YFSETQ, per germline. Trimming took 0 bases from V and 5 from J; bases not matched to a gene: 2. The CDR3 DNA follows: TGCGCCAGCAGCTTGGTGGGACAGAACAATGAGCAGTTCTTC. Translation: CASSLVGQNNEQFF.

Only one count was recorded for this clone. The chain couples TRBV11-2 to TRBJ2-5, with 8 bases lining up with TRBD1. Trimming at V came to 3 bases and at J to 2 bases, leaving 2 bases not matched to a gene. The CDR3 runs to 14 residues. Germline V gene data show CDR1 as SGHAT and CDR2 as FQNNGV. This chain's CDR3 is CASSLTGAQETQYF. As DNA, the CDR3 is TGTGCCAGCAGCTTGACAGGGGCGCAAGAGACCCAGTACTTC. Full variable domain (remainder filled in from reference TRBV11-2 and TRBJ2-5): EAGVAQSPRYKIIEKRQSVAFWCNPISGHATLYWYQQILGQGPKLLIQFQNNGVVDDSQLPKDRFSAERLKGVDSTLKIQPAKLEDSAVYLCASSLTGAQETQYFGPGTRLLVL.

The V gene is TRBV4-3, the J gene TRBJ2-1, with D possibly TRBD2 on 5 matching bases. This CDR3 contains 14 residues. Germline V gene data show CDR1 as LGHNA and CDR2 as YSLEER. The ends were cut back, 0 bases at V and 7 bases at J, with 10 bases in the middle. As DNA, the CDR3 is TGCGCCAGCAGCCAAGATTTGAGACTAAATGAGCAGTTCTTC. This gives the protein CASSQDLRLNEQFF.

V usage is TRBV19 and J usage is TRBJ2-1; the D gene is possibly TRBD2 (5 bases). V lost 1 base and J 7 bases, leaving 14 bases between the germline ends. The germline V gene has CDR1 LNHDA and CDR2 SQIVND (reference sequence). The CDR3 runs to 15 residues. The CDR3 coding sequence is TGTGCCAGTAGTATAGTAGCCCCCGGGGAAAATGAGCAGTTCTTC. Amino acid sequence: CASSIVAPGENEQFF.

This clone turned up a few times. CDR3 bases: TGCGCCACCCTACAAGACTCCGCTGCCTACGAGCAGTACTTC. Its protein product is CATLQDSAAYEQYF. V gene TRBV10-2 combines with J gene TRBJ2-7; D remains ambiguous. V dropped 10 bases and J dropped 2 bases, with 18 bases sitting between them. This CDR3 contains 14 residues. Germline V CDR1 and CDR2: WSHSY, SAAADI.

As regards this clone: The junction departs from the called germline gene at one end, perhaps through a read error. The chain links TRBV10-1 to TRBJ1-5; TRBD1 matches at 7 bases. The germline CDR1 and CDR2 sequences are WNHNN and SYGVQD (reference sequence). This CDR3 contains 16 residues. The CDR3, as DNA: TGCGCCAGCACCCCGGGGACAGTATATAGCAATCAGTCCCAGCATTTT. It encodes CASTPGTVYSNQSQHF.

The J gene is TRBJ1-1, the V gene TRBV29-1; the D gene is possibly TRBD1 (6 bases). CDR1 is SQVTM and CDR2 is ANQGSEA in the germline V gene. The V gene lost 8 bases and the J gene lost 0 bases, with 13 bases spanning the gap. This CDR3 is built from 13 residues. In DNA, the CDR3 is TGCAGCACAACAGGGAAAATGAACACTGAAGCTTTCTTT. Its protein product is CSTTGKMNTEAFF. The full variable domain, in which reference TRBV29-1 and TRBJ1-1 provide the parts outside the CDR3, is SAVISQKPSRDICQRGTSLTIQCQVDSQVTMMFWYRQQPGQSLTLIATANQGSEATYESGFVIDKFPISRPNLTFSTLTVSNMSPEDSSIYLCSTTGKMNTEAFFGQGTRLTVV.

This chain joins TRBV5-6 and TRBJ1-2, with D possibly TRBD1 on 6 matching bases. Germline V gene sequence: CDR1 SGHDT, CDR2 YYEEEE. V lost 0 bases, J lost 8 bases, and 11 bases lay in between. This CDR3 has 13 amino acids. CDR3 in amino acids: CASSLEFGGGYTF. The CDR3 nucleotides are TGTGCCAGCAGCTTGGAATTTGGGGGCGGCTACACCTTC.

This sequence joins TRBV21-1 and TRBJ2-7; the DNA was not used to check the table's D call, TRBD1. TRBV21-1 is a documented pseudogene. This CDR3 has 14 residues. Here the CDR3 DNA reads TGTGCCAGCAGCAAGGGACAGGGGGCAGGGGAGCAGTACTTC. It yields the protein CASSKGQGAGEQYF.

This rearrangement joins TRBV19 to TRBJ1-1; TRBD1 aligns across 9 bases. The CDR3 runs to 15 residues. V was clipped by 4 bases and J by 4 bases; unmatched bases: 7. The germline CDR1 and CDR2 sequences are LNHDA and SQIVND (reference sequence). CDR3 nucleotides: TGTGCCAGTAGTACGGGGACAGGGCGGAGCACTGAAGCTTTCTTT. The encoded protein is CASSTGTGRSTEAFF.

The chain recombines TRBV19 with TRBJ1-5; 9 bases fit TRBD1. Trimming removed 11 bases from V and 4 bases from J; junction bases left unmatched: 12. Germline loops: CDR1 LNHDA, CDR2 SQIVND (reference sequence). The CDR3 runs to 15 residues. The CDR3 sequence: CACEGDRVWNQPQHF. CDR3 DNA: TGTGCCTGTGAGGGGGACAGGGTTTGGAATCAGCCCCAGCATTTT.

The chain is built from TRBV5-1 and TRBJ1-4; the match to TRBD1 covers 9 bases. The CDR3 consists of 15 residues. CDR1 is SGHRS, CDR2 YFSETQ, per germline. V lost 3 bases to trimming and J lost 6 bases; unmatched junction nucleotides: 6. This CDR3 is CASSSRRTGDEKLFF. CDR3 in DNA: TGCGCCAGCAGCTCTCGGAGGACAGGGGATGAAAAACTGTTTTTT.

The chain employs TRBV27 and TRBJ2-7; the D gene is possibly TRBD2 (6 bases). V lost 0 bases to trimming and J lost 2 bases, with 17 bases between them. Per the germline V gene, CDR1 is MNHEY and CDR2 is SMNVEV (reference sequence). The length of the CDR3 is 17 residues. Written as DNA, the CDR3 is TGTGCCAGCAGTTTATCAGGCGGCGGGGCGGCGGCCTACGAGCAGTACTTC. Its protein is CASSLSGGGAAAYEQYF.

The rearrangement links TRBV19 to TRBJ2-2, with TRBD1 identical over 10 bases. CDR1 and CDR2 (germline): LNHDA, SQIVND (reference sequence). This CDR3 is built from 15 residues. V trimming: 5 bases; J trimming: 5 bases; junction bases outside the gene matches: 5. The CDR3 DNA is TGTGCCAGTAGTTTGGGACAGGGGATAACCGGGGAGCTGTTTTTT. It translates to CASSLGQGITGELFF. Drawing the rest from reference TRBV19 and TRBJ2-2, the complete variable domain is DGGITQSPKYLFRKEGQNVTLSCEQNLNHDAMYWYRQDPGQGLRLIYYSQIVNDFQKGDIAEGYSVSREKKESFPLTVTSAQKNPTAFYLCASSLGQGITGELFFGEGSRLTVL.

The genes are TRBV7-2 and TRBJ1-3, with TRBD1 as a possible D gene (6 bases). V was pared by 4 bases and J by 16 bases, with 17 bases between. From germline, CDR1 is SGHTA and CDR2 FQGNSA. The CDR3 has 12 amino acids. DNA for the CDR3: TGTGCCAGCAGCTCCCGGGAGGGGGTTTGGTATTTT. Its protein is CASSSREGVWYF.

This rearrangement joins TRBV5-5 to TRBJ2-3; D is undetermined. The ends were cut back, 0 bases at V and 0 bases at J, with 11 bases in the middle. Germline V CDR1 and CDR2: SGHKS, YYEKEE (reference sequence). The CDR3 consists of 16 residues. The CDR3 reads CASSLVRKSSTDTQYF. In nucleotides, the CDR3 is TGTGCCAGCAGCTTGGTGCGGAAGTCTAGCACAGATACGCAGTATTTT.